The sample holds one count of the clone carrying this TCR beta chain. What it binds is not known. The record originates from a study of T cell responses to AZD1222 COVID-19 vaccine. General study findings and limits: At 160-218 and 743-854, vaccine-associated CD4 TCRs were dominant, and they spanned spike. Spike-specific TCR breadth and depth both grew after two AZD1222 doses. Reportedly, close to half of spike-specific TCRs are directed against unmutated variant regions.

CDR3 length: 14 residues. The V end lost 5 bases, the J end lost 4 bases, and 12 bases lay between the germline ends. CDR1 and CDR2 (germline): SGHTA, FQGNSA. Data came from immunoSEQ multiplex PCR; TCRdb stores just in-frame clones and leaves some out. Altogether over 130,000 clones are present, roughly 92% being singletons, with the ten largest covering 9.3%. The chain carries TRBV7-2 and TRBJ1-3; D might be TRBD1 (6 bases). This sample comprised peripheral blood, obtained 28 days after the second AZD1222 dose. This receptor was obtained from an adult who received the AZD1222 COVID-19 vaccine. The CDR3 loop reads CASSDQGLGNTIYF. For the CDR3, the DNA is TGTGCCAGCAGCGATCAGGGGCTGGGAAACACCATATATTTT.